These T cell receptor beta chains were read from a single sample in a study of T cell responses to AZD1222 COVID-19 vaccine. Assay: immunoSEQ multiplex PCR; the TCRdb copy retains only in-frame clones and omits some. This table has 110,000 to 150,000 clones, over 75% appearing once. This specimen consisted of peripheral blood, obtained on day 0 of AZD1222 vaccination. These TCRs come from an adult in good health. Each CDR3 is given with its conserved first and last residue. Each record gives: V gene, clone size, D gene, J gene, CDR3 length, CDR3 DNA, CDR3 protein. A D gene is named only where the DNA matches it firmly. Only part of the rows carry a size: once, few, many, or a class if the clone is expanded.

TRBV11-2	NA	TRBD1	TRBJ1-6	14	TGTGCCAGCAGCACGGACAGGAAGAATTCACCCCTCCACTTT	CASSTDRKNSPLHF
TRBV28	NA	NA	TRBJ1-2	16	TGTGCCAGCAGTTTCTGGGGGGATCCGTCCCCCTATGGCTACACCTTC	CASSFWGDPSPYGYTF
TRBV6-1	NA	NA	TRBJ1-5	13	TGTGCCAGCAGTGAGGGTCCCAATCAGCCCCAGCATTTT	CASSEGPNQPQHF
TRBV5-5	NA	NA	TRBJ1-2	16	TGTGCCAGCAGCTCCACCTTAGGAAGAGGGGTTTATGGCTACACCTTC	CASSSTLGRGVYGYTF
TRBV19	NA	TRBD2	TRBJ2-1	19	TGTGCCAGTAGTATAGAGCCATCCGGACTAGCGGGGGTTGGAAATGAGCAGTTCTTC	CASSIEPSGLAGVGNEQFF
TRBV5-1	NA	TRBD2	TRBJ2-1	16	TGCGCCAGCAGCTTGGTCTGGACTAGCGGGAGGAATGAGCAGTTCTTC	CASSLVWTSGRNEQFF
TRBV6-5	once	TRBD1	TRBJ1-3	14	TGTGCCAGCAGTTCCGGGACAGGTGGAAACACCATATATTTT	CASSSGTGGNTIYF
TRBV9	NA	NA	TRBJ1-3	14	TGTGCCAGCGGGCCGCCCGACTCTGGAAACACCATATATTTT	CASGPPDSGNTIYF
TRBV5-1	NA	NA	TRBJ1-4	17	TGCGCCAGCAGCCCGGGACGGAAAAGGGCAACTAATGAAAAACTGTTTTTT	CASSPGRKRATNEKLFF
TRBV7-8	NA	NA	TRBJ2-4	17	TGTGCCAGCAGCTTAGTGGGGCGGACACTAGCCAAAAACATTCAGTACTTC	CASSLVGRTLAKNIQYF
TRBV30	NA	TRBD2	TRBJ2-7	16	TGTGCCTGGAGTGGGGACGAGGGAGGGATCTCCTACGAGCAGTACTTC	CAWSGDEGGISYEQYF
TRBV27	NA	NA	TRBJ1-5	13	TGTGCCAGCAGTGAAGACCACACCGGGCCCCAGCATTTT	CASSEDHTGPQHF
TRBV6-5	NA	TRBD1	TRBJ1-2	14	TGTGCCAGCCAGGGGGCTCTGTCTAACTATGGCTACACCTTC	CASQGALSNYGYTF
TRBV5-4	NA	TRBD2	TRBJ2-5	15	TGTGCCAGCAGCGAGGGACTAGCGACCCAAGAGACCCAGTACTTC	CASSEGLATQETQYF
TRBV7-9	NA	NA	TRBJ1-1	13	TGTGCCAGCAGCGGAACAGAGAGCACTGAAGCTTTCTTT	CASSGTESTEAFF
TRBV19	once	NA	TRBJ2-2	15	TGTGCCAGTAGTATCCAGAGAGCCCCCATCGGGGAGCTGTTTTTT	CASSIQRAPIGELFF
TRBV3-1/TRBV3-2	NA	NA	TRBJ1-1	14	TGTGCCAGCAGCCAAGTAACCGGGGGCACTGAAGCTTTCTTT	CASSQVTGGTEAFF
TRBV2	NA	TRBD1	TRBJ1-5	14	TGTGCCAGCAGGAGGGACAGGCAGGATCAGCCCCAGCATTTT	CASRRDRQDQPQHF
TRBV28	NA	NA	TRBJ2-5	15	TGTGCCAGCAGTTTCGCGGCAGGGTGGGGAGAGACCCAGTACTTC	CASSFAAGWGETQYF
TRBV3-1/TRBV3-2	NA	TRBD1	TRBJ1-1	14	TGTGCCAGCAGCCAATTAGGGACAGAGACTGAAGCTTTCTTT	CASSQLGTETEAFF